The clone carrying this TCR beta chain occurred a few times. Its antigen remains unidentified. In germline, CDR1 is SGHTA, CDR2 FQGNSA. The CDR3 has 17 amino acids. V was clipped by 7 bases and J by 1 base, with 19 bases between them. The data are from a study of T cell repertoires in cytomegalovirus infection. Study-wide context: CMV epitopes in the study were HLA-C-restricted (recently identified) and HLA-B-restricted (well studied). Both CMV infection and a matching HLA type were indicated by public TCR beta signatures.

TCRdb re-called the reads through MiXCR, storing one row per CDR3 protein. This table holds 27,000 or so distinct CDR3 sequences, around 20% found once. Specimen: CD8+ T cells from cultured PBMCs, collected from culture after CMV antigen stimulation. The rearrangement links TRBV7-2 to TRBJ2-2; the D call may be TRBD1 or TRBD2 (6 bases each). The TCR was taken from a human donor in good health (CMV status not recorded). Some clones in this sample may be carry-over from other donors' samples. The CDR3 sequence is CASNLGGQRRNTGELFF. The CDR3 DNA reads as TGTGCCAGCAACCTCGGGGGACAAAGAAGGAACACCGGGGAGCTGTTTTTT.